The 5 T cell receptor beta chains given below trace back to one sample, sequenced in a study of cytomegalovirus exposure and HLA in healthy donors. In the PCR, 60 Vbeta and 13 Jbeta primers were used. Sequencing was performed with immunoSEQ multiplex PCR; in TCRdb, only in-frame clones are kept and a portion is missing. In the table there are over 110,000 clones, 73% of which are singletons. The specimen sequenced was PBMCs. The origin of the receptors is a woman between 35 and 50 years old in good health and CMV-seronegative.

The chain links TRBV7-9 to TRBJ1-2; 8 positions match TRBD1. The length of the CDR3 is 15 residues. Losses at the gene ends were 7 bases for V and 4 bases for J; bases not matched to a gene: 11. Germline CDR1 is SEHNR and CDR2 is FQNEAQ (reference sequence). The CDR3 nucleotides read TGTGCCAGCAACCTAGGACAGGGTGCTATCTATGGCTACACCTTC. Residues: CASNLGQGAIYGYTF.

The chain links TRBV5-1 to TRBJ1-1, with D possibly matching TRBD1 (5 bases). The CDR3 length is 15 residues. With 0 bases removed from V and 4 bases from J, the gap between germline ends came to 13 bases. CDR1 and CDR2 from the germline V gene are SGHRS and YFSETQ. The CDR3 spells CASSLVQGGITEAFF. The CDR3 DNA reads TGCGCCAGCAGCTTGGTCCAGGGCGGAATCACTGAAGCTTTCTTT.

The chain combines TRBV7-2 with TRBJ2-1; maybe TRBD2 (5 bases). V lost 6 bases and J 0 bases, leaving 15 bases between the germline ends. The CDR3 totals 16 residues. The germline V gene encodes CDR1 SGHTA and CDR2 FQGNSA. The CDR3 here is CASSHTPGISYNEQFF. CDR3 coding DNA: TGTGCCAGCAGTCACACCCCGGGGATCTCCTACAATGAGCAGTTCTTC. Full variable domain (missing parts from reference TRBV7-2 and TRBJ2-1): GAGVSQSPSNKVTEKGKDVELRCDPISGHTALYWYRQSLGQGLEFLIYFQGNSAPDKSGLPSDRFSAERTGGSVSTLTIQRTQQEDSAVYLCASSHTPGISYNEQFFGPGTRLTVL.

The V and J genes are TRBV5-5 and TRBJ2-1; 8 bases are a match to TRBD2. The CDR3 is 16 amino acids. The junction had 8 bases not matched to a gene; V was cut back by 0 bases and J by 6 bases. Per the germline V gene, CDR1 is SGHKS and CDR2 is YYEKEE (reference sequence). For the CDR3, the DNA is TGTGCCAGCAGCTTGGCCCCGGGGGGGGCCGGCAATGAGCAGTTCTTC. Translating it yields CASSLAPGGAGNEQFF.

The genes are TRBV19 and TRBJ1-5, with D possibly TRBD1 on 5 matching bases. From germline, CDR1 is LNHDA and CDR2 SQIVND (reference sequence). The V gene lost 3 bases and the J gene lost 1 base, with 10 bases spanning the gap. This CDR3 has 15 amino acids. CDR3 region: CASSMARVSNQPQHF. CDR3 sequence (DNA): TGTGCCAGTAGTATGGCCAGGGTCAGCAATCAGCCCCAGCATTTT.